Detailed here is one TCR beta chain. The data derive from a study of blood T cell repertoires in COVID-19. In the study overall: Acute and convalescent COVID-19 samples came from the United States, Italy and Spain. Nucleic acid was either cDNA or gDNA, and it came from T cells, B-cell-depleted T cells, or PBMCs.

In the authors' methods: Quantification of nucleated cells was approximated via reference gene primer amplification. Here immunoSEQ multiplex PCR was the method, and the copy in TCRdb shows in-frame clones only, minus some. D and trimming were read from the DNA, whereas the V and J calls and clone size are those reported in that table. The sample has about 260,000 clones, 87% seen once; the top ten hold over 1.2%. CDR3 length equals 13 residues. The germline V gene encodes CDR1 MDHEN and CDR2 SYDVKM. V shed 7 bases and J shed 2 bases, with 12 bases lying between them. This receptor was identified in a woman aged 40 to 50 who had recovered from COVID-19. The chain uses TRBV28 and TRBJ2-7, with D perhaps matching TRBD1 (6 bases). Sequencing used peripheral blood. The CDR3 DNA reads TGTGCCAGCAATGACAGGTTGACCTACGAGCAGTACTTC. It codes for CASNDRLTYEQYF.